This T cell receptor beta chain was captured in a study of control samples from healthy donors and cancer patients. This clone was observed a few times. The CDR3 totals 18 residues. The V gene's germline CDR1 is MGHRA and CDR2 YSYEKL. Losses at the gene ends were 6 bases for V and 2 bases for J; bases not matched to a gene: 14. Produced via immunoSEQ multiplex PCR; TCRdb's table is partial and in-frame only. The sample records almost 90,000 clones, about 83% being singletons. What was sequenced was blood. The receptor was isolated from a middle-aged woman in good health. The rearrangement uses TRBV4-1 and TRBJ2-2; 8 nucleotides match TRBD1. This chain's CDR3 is CASSSQGGAGGNTGELFF. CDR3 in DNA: TGCGCCAGCAGTAGCCAAGGAGGGGCAGGGGGCAACACCGGGGAGCTGTTTTTT.